This T cell receptor beta chain derives from a study of cytomegalovirus exposure and HLA in healthy donors. Overall study: Unique TCR beta sequences numbering 95 million to 130 million came from around 180 million T cells in an earlier analysis. Study conclusions and caveats: Reportedly, cytomegalovirus status was diagnosed with high sensitivity and specificity. The presence/absence work took it that sequencing depth was about the same across donors.

Comment on this clone: The antigen remains undetermined.

Germline CDR1 is SGHNT and CDR2 is YENEEA. This CDR3 spans 17 amino acids. V shed 1 base, J shed 4 bases, and the junction held 12 bases outside the gene matches. PCR amplification relied on 60 Vbeta primers (plus 13 Jbeta primers). Data came from immunoSEQ multiplex PCR; TCRdb stores just in-frame clones and leaves some out. The table shows 180,000 or so clones, with about three quarters occurring only once. The TCR was taken from a man aged 40-49 years in good health and CMV-seropositive. Sequencing was done on a sample of PBMCs. This chain joins TRBV11-3 and TRBJ2-5; 7 bases are a match to TRBD2. The CDR3 here is CASSLGGWGRAGETQYF. Here the CDR3 DNA reads TGTGCCAGCAGCTTAGGGGGATGGGGGAGGGCCGGAGAGACCCAGTACTTC.